These 3 T cell receptor beta chains originate from one sample sequenced in a study of T-cell reconstitution after alpha-beta-depleted transplantation in children (dated by TCRdb to the mid-2010s). Interpreted using the paper, the treatment or condition label stands for: allogeneic hematopoietic cell transplantation with graft depleted of TCRalphabeta T cells and CD19 B cells. Libraries were made using PCR. Sequenced on an Illumina HiSeq 2500. TCR libraries were prepared with molecular barcoding, using unique molecular identifiers to normalize TCRbeta repertoire quantification. TCRdb applied fastp at Q25 and MiXCR to the public reads, then kept only in-frame beta chains. Rows matching on CDR3 protein sequence are summarized as one entry with the most common DNA and genes. The sample table contains around 200,000 distinct CDR3 sequences; only one count was recorded for about a tenth of them. 28% of the sample belongs to the ten largest clones.

Sequencing was performed on PBMCs, taken before TCRalphabeta/CD19-depleted stem cell transplant. These receptors were collected from a child younger than two with acute myeloid leukemia, due to receive a stem cell transplant.

Many counts were recorded for this clonotype. V usage is TRBV5-1 and J usage is TRBJ2-5; D possibly corresponds to TRBD2 (5 bases). CDR1 is SGHRS and CDR2 is YFSETQ in the germline V gene. The CDR3 extends over 13 amino acids. Deletions cut 0 bases from V and 5 bases from J, with 8 bases between. CDR3 nucleotide sequence: TGCGCCAGCAGCTTGGCTAGCCGGGAGACCCAGTACTTC. Its translation is CASSLASRETQYF.

This clonotype was picked up many times. This chain links TRBV7-9 with TRBJ1-2; 7 nucleotides agree with TRBD1. The germline gives CDR1 SEHNR, CDR2 FQNEAQ (reference sequence). The CDR3 loop spans 16 amino acids. V shed 4 bases, J shed 6 bases, and the junction held 14 bases outside the gene matches. This chain's CDR3 is CASSSIDREDRDGYTF. CDR3 nucleotides: TGTGCCAGCAGCTCGATAGACAGGGAAGATCGGGATGGCTACACCTTC.

The J gene is TRBJ2-7, the V gene TRBV5-6; no clear D gene. Per germline, CDR1 SGHDT and CDR2 YYEEEE. V lost 1 base and J 2 bases, leaving 4 bases between the germline ends. The CDR3 extends over 12 amino acids. CDR3: CASSLTAYEQYF. In DNA form, the CDR3 reads TGTGCCAGCAGCTTGACAGCCTACGAGCAGTACTTC.